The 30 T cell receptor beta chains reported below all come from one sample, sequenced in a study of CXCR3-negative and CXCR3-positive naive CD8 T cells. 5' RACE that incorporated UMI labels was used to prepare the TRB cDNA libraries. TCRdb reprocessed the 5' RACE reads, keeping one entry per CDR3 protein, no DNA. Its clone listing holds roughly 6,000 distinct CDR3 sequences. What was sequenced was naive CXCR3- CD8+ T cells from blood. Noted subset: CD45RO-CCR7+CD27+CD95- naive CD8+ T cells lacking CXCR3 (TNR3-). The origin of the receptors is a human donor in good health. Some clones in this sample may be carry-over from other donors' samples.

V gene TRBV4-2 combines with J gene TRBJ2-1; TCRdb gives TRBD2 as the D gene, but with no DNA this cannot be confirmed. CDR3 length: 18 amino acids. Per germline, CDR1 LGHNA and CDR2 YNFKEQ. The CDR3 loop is CASSQQLLGLAFYNEQFF.

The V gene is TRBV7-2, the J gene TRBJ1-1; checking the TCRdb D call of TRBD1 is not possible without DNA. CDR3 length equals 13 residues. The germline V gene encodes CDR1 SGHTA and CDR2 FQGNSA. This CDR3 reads CASSQGGNTEAFF.

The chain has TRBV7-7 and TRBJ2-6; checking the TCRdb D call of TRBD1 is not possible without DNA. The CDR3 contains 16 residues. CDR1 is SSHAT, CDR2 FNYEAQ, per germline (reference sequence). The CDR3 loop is CASSLGGGSGANVLTF. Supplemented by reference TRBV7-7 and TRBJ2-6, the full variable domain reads GAGVSQSPRYKVTKRGQDVTLRCDPISSHATLYWYQQALGQGPEFLTYFNYEAQPDKSGLPSDRFSAERPEGSISTLTIQRTEQRDSAMYRCASSLGGGSGANVLTFGAGSRLTVL.

The CDR3 here is CSVVGVGIPRSSYNEQFF. V gene TRBV29-1 combines with J gene TRBJ2-1. The CDR3 consists of 18 residues. Per germline, CDR1 SQVTM and CDR2 ANQGSEA.

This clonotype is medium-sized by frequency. The chain's CDR3 is CSARVKVLGNEQFF. The gene calls are TRBV20-1 and TRBJ2-1. This CDR3 has 14 amino acids. Germline loops: CDR1 DFQATT, CDR2 SNEGSKA (reference sequence).

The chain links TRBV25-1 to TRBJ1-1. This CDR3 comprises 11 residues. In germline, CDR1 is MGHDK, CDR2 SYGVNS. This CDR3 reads CASRVGTEAFF.

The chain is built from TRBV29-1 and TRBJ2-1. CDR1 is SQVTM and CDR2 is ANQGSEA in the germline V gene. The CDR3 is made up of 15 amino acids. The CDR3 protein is CSVEEDGSSYNEQFF.

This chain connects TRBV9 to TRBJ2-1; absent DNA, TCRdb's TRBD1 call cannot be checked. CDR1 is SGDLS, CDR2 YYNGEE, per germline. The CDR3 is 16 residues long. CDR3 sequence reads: CASSVDAGASTNEQFF.

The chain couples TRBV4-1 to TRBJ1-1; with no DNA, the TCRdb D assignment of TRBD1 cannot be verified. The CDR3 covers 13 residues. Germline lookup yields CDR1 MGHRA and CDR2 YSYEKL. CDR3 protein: CASSPTLDPGAFF.

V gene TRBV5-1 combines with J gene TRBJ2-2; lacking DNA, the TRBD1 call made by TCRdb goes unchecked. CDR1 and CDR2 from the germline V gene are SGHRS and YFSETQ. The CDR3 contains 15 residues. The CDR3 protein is CASSPGTGGTGELFF. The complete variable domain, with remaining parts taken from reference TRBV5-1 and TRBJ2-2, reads KAGVTQTPRYLIKTRGQQVTLSCSPISGHRSVSWYQQTPGQGLQFLFEYFSETQRNKGNFPGRFSGRQFSNSRSEMNVSTLELGDSALYLCASSPGTGGTGELFFGEGSRLTVL.

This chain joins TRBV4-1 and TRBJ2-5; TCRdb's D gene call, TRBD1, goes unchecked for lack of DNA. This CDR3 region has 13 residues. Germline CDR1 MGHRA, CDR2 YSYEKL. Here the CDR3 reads CASSQGAKETQYF.

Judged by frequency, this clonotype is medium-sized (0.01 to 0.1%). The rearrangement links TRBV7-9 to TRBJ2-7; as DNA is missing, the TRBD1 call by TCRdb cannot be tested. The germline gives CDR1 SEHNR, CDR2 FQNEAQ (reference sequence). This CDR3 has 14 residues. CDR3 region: CASTEGGRVYEQYF.

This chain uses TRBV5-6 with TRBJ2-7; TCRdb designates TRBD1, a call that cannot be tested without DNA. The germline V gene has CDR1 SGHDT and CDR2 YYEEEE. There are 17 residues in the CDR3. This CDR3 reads CASSLALAGTKSYEQYF.

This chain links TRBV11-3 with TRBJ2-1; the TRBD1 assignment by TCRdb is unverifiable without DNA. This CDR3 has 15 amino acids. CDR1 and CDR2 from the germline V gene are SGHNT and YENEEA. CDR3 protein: CASSTRGNRDNEQFF.

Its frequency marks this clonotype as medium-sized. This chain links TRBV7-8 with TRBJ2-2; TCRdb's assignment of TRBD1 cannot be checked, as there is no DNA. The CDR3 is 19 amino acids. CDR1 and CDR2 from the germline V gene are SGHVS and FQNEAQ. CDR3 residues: CASSLTGTGAFWDTGELFF.

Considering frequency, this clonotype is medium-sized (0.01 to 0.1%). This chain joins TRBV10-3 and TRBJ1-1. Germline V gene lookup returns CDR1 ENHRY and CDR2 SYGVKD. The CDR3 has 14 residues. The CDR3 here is CAISESMEGTEAFF.

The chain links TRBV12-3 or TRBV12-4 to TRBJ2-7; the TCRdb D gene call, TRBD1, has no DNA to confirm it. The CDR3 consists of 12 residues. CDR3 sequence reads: CASSLGSREQYF.

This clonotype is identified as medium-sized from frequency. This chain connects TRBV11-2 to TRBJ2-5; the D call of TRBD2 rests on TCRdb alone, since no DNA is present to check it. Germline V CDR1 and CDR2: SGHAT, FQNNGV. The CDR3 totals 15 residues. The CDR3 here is CASSLYLREEETQYF. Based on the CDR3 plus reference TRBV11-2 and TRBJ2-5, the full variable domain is EAGVAQSPRYKIIEKRQSVAFWCNPISGHATLYWYQQILGQGPKLLIQFQNNGVVDDSQLPKDRFSAERLKGVDSTLKIQPAKLEDSAVYLCASSLYLREEETQYFGPGTRLLVL.

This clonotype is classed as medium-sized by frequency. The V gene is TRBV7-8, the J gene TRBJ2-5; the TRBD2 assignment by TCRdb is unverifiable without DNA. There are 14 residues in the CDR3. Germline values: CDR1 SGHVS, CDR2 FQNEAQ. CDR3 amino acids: CASLAGPPQETQYF. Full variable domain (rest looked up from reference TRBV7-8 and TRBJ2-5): GAGVSQSPRYKVAKRGQDVALRCDPISGHVSLFWYQQALGQGPEFLTYFQNEAQLDKSGLPSDRFFAERPEGSVSTLKIQRTQQEDSAVYLCASLAGPPQETQYFGPGTRLLVL.

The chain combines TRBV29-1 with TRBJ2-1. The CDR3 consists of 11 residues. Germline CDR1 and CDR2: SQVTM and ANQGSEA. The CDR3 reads CSVDTVEEQFF.

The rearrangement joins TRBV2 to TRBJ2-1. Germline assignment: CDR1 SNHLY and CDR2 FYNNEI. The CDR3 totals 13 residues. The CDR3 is CASSEQPTSEQFF.

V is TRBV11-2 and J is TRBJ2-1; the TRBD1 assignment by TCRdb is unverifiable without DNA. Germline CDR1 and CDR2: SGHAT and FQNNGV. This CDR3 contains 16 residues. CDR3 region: CASSLAGGSSYNEQFF.

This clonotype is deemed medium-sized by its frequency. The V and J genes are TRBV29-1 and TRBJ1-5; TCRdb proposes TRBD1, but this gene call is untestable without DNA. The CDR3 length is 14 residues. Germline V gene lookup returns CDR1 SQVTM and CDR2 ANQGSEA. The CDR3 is CSVEGDGGNQPQHF.

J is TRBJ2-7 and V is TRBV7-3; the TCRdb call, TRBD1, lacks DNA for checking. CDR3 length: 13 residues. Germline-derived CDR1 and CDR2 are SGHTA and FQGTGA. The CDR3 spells CASSFGQGYEQYF.

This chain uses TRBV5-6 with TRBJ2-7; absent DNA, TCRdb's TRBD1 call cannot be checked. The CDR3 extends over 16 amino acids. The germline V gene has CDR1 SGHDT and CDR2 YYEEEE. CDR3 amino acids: CASSFRTELNFYEQYF.

The CDR3 region is CASRQGANEQFF. This rearrangement joins TRBV6-5 to TRBJ2-1; as DNA is missing, the TRBD1 call by TCRdb cannot be tested. CDR3 size: 12 residues. Germline CDR1 is MNHEY and CDR2 is SVGAGI.

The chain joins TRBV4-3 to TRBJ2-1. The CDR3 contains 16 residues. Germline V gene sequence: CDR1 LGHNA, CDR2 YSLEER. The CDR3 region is CASSSQEGASYNEQFF.

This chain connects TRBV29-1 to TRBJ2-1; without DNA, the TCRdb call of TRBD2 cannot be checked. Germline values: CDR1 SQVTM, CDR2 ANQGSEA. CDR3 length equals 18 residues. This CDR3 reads CSVEGLAGGMGSYNEQFF.

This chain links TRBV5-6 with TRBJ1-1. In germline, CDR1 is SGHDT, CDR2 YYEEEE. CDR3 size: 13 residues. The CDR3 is CASRSGVGTEAFF.

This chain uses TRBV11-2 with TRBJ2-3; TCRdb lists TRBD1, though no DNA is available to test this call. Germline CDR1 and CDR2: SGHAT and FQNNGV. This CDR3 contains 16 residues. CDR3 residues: CASSLDIRGSTDTQYF.